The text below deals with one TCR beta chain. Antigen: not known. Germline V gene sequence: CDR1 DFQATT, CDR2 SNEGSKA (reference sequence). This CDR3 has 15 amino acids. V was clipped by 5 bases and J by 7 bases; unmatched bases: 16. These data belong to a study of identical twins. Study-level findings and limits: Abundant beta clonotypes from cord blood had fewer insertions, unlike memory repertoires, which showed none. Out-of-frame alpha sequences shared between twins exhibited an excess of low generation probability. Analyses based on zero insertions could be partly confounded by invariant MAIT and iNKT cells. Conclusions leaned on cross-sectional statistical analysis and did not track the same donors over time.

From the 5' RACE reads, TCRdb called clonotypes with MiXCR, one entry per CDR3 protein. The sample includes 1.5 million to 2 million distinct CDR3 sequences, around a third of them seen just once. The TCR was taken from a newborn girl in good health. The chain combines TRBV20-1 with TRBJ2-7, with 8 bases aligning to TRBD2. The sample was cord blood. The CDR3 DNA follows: TGCAGTGCTGGAGCGGGAGTTATTGGTAGAAATGAGCAGTACTTC. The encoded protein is CSAGAGVIGRNEQYF.